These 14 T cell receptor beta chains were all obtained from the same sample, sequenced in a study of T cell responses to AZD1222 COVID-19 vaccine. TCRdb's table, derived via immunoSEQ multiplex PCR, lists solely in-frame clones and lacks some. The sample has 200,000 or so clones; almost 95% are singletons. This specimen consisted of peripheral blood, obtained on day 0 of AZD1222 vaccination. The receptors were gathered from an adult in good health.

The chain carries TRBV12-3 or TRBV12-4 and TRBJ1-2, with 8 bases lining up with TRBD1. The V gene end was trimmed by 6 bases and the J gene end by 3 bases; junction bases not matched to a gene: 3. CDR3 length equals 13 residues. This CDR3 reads CASRLTGDYGYTF. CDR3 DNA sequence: TGTGCCAGCAGACTGACAGGGGACTATGGCTACACCTTC.

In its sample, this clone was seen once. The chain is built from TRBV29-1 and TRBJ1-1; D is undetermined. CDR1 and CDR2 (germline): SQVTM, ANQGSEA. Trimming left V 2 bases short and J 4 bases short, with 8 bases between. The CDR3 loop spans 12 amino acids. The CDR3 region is CSVEKGGTEAFF. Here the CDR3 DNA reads TGCAGCGTTGAAAAGGGAGGCACTGAAGCTTTCTTT.

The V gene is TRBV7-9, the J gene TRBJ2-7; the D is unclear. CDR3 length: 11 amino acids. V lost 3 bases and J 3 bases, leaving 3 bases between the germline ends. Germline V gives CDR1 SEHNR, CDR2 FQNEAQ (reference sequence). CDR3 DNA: TGTGCCAGCAGCTTGAGCTACGAGCAGTACTTC. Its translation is CASSLSYEQYF.

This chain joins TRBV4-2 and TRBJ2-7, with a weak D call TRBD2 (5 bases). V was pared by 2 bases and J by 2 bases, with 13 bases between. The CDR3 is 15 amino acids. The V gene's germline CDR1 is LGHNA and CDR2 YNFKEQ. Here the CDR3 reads CASSQQSADAYEQYF. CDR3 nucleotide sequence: TGTGCCAGCAGCCAACAATCAGCGGACGCCTACGAGCAGTACTTC.

The CDR3 here is CASSLVREEQYF. DNA of the CDR3: TGTGCCAGCAGCTTAGTGAGGGAAGAGCAGTACTTC. The rearrangement links TRBV7-8 to TRBJ2-7, with D possibly matching TRBD2 (5 bases). V gave up 1 base and J gave up 7 bases, with 8 bases separating them. The germline V gene has CDR1 SGHVS and CDR2 FQNEAQ. The CDR3 contains 12 residues.

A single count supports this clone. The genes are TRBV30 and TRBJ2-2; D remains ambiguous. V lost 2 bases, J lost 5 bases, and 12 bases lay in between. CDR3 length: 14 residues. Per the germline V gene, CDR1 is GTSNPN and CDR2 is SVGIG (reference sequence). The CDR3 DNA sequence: TGTGCCTGGAGTTCGACGGAACAAACCGGGGAGCTGTTTTTT. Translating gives CAWSSTEQTGELFF.

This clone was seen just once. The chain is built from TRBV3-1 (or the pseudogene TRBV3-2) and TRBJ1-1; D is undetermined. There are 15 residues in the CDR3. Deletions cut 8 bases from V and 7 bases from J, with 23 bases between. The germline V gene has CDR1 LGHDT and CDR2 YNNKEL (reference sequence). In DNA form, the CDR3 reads TGTGCCAGCGGGCTCTTATCGGGCAGGTCCGATGAAGCTTTCTTT. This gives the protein CASGLLSGRSDEAFF.

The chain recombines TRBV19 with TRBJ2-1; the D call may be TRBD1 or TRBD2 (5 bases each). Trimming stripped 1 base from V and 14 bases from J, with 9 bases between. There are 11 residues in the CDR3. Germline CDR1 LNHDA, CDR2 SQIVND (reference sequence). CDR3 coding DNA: TGTGCCAGTAGTATAGGGGGGAGTAAGTTCTTC. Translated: CASSIGGSKFF.

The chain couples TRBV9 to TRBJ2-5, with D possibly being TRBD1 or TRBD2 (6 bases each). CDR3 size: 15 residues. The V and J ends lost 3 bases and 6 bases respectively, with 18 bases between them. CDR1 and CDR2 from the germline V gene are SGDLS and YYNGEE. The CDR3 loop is CASSARDTADQTQYF. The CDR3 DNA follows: TGTGCCAGCAGCGCGCGGGACACGGCAGATCAGACCCAGTACTTC. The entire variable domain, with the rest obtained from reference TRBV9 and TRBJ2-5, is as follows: DSGVTQTPKHLITATGQRVTLRCSPRSGDLSVYWYQQSLDQGLQFLIQYYNGEERAKGNILERFSAQQFPDLHSELNLSSLELGDSALYFCASSARDTADQTQYFGPGTRLLVL.

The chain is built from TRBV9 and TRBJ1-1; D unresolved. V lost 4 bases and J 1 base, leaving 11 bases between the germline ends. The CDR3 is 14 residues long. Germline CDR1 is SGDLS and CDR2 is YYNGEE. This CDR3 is CASSPIGTNTEAFF. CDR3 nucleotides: TGTGCCAGCAGCCCCATCGGAACGAACACTGAAGCTTTCTTT.

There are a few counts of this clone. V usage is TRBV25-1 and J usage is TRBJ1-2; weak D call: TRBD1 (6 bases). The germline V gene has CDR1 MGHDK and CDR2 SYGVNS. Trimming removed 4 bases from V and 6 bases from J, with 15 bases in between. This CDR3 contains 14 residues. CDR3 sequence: CASSAQGGGDGYTF. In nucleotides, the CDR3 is TGTGCCAGCAGTGCACAGGGTGGGGGGGATGGCTACACCTTC.

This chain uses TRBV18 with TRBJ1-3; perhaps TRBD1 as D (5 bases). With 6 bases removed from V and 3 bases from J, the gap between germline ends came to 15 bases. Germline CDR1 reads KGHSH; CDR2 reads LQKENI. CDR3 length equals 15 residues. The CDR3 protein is CASSGQGTIGNTIYF. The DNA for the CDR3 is TGTGCCAGCTCGGGGCAGGGCACCATTGGAAACACCATATATTTT.

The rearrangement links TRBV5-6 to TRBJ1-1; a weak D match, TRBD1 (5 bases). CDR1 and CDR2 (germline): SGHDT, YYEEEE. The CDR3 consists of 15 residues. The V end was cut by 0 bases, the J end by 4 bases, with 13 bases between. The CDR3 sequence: CASSLDLGGATEAFF. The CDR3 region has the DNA TGTGCCAGCAGCTTGGATCTGGGGGGAGCCACTGAAGCTTTCTTT.

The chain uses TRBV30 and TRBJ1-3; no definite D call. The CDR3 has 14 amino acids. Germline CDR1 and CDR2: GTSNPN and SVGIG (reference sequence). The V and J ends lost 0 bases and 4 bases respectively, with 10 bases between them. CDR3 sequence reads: CAWSVRIGGNTIYF. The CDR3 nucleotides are TGTGCCTGGAGTGTACGCATCGGCGGAAACACCATATATTTT.